This T cell receptor beta chain was recovered during a study of blood T cell repertoires in COVID-19. The overall study: COVID-19 samples from acute and convalescent phases originated in the United States, Italy and Spain. Sample material is recorded as cDNA or gDNA derived from T cells, B-cell-depleted T cells, or PBMCs.

Clones were sequenced by immunoSEQ multiplex PCR, and TCRdb holds only the in-frame ones, with some missing. The data contain 95,000 to 150,000 clones, 82% of them seen just once; the ten biggest clones take up about 4.5%. The CDR3 runs 15 residues. Germline V gene sequence: CDR1 LGHDT, CDR2 YNNKEL (reference sequence). V was clipped by 1 base and J by 4 bases; unmatched bases: 3. The sequence came from a woman aged 70-85 years with acute or convalescent COVID-19. This chain joins TRBV3-1 (or the pseudogene TRBV3-2) and TRBJ1-1, with 10 bases lining up with TRBD1. The source material was peripheral blood. The CDR3 spells CASSQAWTGGTEAFF. The DNA for the CDR3 is TGTGCCAGCAGCCAAGCGTGGACAGGGGGCACTGAAGCTTTCTTT.